This TCR beta chain was retrieved from a study of blood T cells in healthy people across ages. Study-wide findings and caveats: Higher diversity and more naive CD4+ cells were features of long-lived donors, compared to aged donors.

Looked up from germline, CDR1 is SGHTA and CDR2 is FQGNSA. This CDR3 spans 19 amino acids. Trimming at V came to 5 bases and at J to 2 bases, leaving 15 bases not matched to a gene. A second PCR, run for 7 to 11 cycles, used a sample-barcoded 5' primer plus a J-beta primer mix. TCRdb independently ran MiXCR on the 5' RACE reads; one entry per CDR3 protein. The sample records about 780,000 distinct CDR3 sequences, 35% to 60% being singletons. This clonotype was seen just once. Its antigen remains unidentified. The TCR sequence derives from a man older than 75 in good health. The specimen sequenced was blood. V usage is TRBV7-2 and J usage is TRBJ2-3; 11 positions agree with TRBD2. The CDR3 region is CASSRQATSGSRFTDTQYF. The CDR3 DNA reads as TGTGCCAGCAGCCGACAGGCCACTAGCGGGAGTCGGTTCACAGATACGCAGTATTTT.